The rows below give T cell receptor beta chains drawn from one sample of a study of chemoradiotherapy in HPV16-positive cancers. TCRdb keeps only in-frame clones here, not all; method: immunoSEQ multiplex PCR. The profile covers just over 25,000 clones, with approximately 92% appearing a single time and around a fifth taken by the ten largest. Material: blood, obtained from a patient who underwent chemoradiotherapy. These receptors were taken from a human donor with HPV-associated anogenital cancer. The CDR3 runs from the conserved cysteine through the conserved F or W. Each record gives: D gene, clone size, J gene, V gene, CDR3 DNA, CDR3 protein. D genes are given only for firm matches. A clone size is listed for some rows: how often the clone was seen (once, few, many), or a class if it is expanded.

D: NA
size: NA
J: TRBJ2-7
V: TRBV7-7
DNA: TGTGCCAGCAGCTTAGACCCTCACCACGAGCAGTACTTC
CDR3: CASSLDPHHEQYF

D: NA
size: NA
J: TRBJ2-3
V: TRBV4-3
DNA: TGCGCCAGCAGCCAAGAGAGGTCTTGGCGGGGCACAGATACGCAGTATTTT
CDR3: CASSQERSWRGTDTQYF

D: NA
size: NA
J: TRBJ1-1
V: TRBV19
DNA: TGTGCCAGTAGTATGAGGGGGGCCGCGAACACTGAAGCTTTCTTT
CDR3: CASSMRGAANTEAFF

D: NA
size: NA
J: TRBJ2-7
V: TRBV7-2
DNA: TGTGCCAGCAGATCCCTAGGGGACATTTACTACGAGCAGTACTTC
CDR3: CASRSLGDIYYEQYF

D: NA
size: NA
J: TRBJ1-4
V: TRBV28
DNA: TGTGCCACTACGAACGGACAGAATGAAAAACTGTTTTTT
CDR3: CATTNGQNEKLFF

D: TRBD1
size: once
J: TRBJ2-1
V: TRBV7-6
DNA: TGTGCCAGCAGCTTAGCCTATGGACAGGGTGAGGGTGAGCAGTTCTTC
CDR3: CASSLAYGQGEGEQFF

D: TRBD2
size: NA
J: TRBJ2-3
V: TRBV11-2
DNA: TGTGCCAGCAGCTTATCCCTGGCTAGCGGGAGGACAGATACGCAGTATTTT
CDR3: CASSLSLASGRTDTQYF

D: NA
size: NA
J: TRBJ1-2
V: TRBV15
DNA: TGTGCCACCAGCCTGAGTGGAACTTATGGCTACACCTTC
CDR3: CATSLSGTYGYTF

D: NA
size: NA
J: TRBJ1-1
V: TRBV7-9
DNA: TGTGCCAGCAGCACTACGGACTTGAACACTGAAGCTTTCTTT
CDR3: CASSTTDLNTEAFF

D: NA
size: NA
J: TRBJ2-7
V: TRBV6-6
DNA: TGTGCCAGCAGTCCCGACAGATTGTCCTACGAGCAGTACTTC
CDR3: CASSPDRLSYEQYF

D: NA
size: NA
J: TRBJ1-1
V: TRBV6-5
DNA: TGTGCCAGCAGATCTGGACAGTGGGACACTGAAGCTTTCTTT
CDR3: CASRSGQWDTEAFF

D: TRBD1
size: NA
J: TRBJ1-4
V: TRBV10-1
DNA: TGCGCCAGCAGGGACAGGTACGAAAGATGTAATGAAAAACTGTTTTTT
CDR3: CASRDRYERCNEKLFF

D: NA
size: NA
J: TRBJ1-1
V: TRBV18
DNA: TGTGCCAGCTCTTCTCAGGGAGGCTTGAACACTGAAGCTTTCTTT
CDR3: CASSSQGGLNTEAFF

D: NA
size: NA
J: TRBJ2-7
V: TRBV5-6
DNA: TGTGCCAGCAGTTTAGGACAGAGCTACTACGAGCAGTACTTC
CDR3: CASSLGQSYYEQYF

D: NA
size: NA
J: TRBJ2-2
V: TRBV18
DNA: TGTGCCAGCTCACCACCGTCAGGGGACACCGGGGAGCTGTTTTTT
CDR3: CASSPPSGDTGELFF

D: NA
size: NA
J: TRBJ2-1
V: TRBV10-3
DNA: TGTGCGAGCAGTCTGGCAGGGACCTACAATGAGCAGTTCTTC
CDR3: CASSLAGTYNEQFF

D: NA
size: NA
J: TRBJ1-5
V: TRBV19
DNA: TGTGCCAGTAGTACGGGGGACGGTCAGCCCCAGCATTTT
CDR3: CASSTGDGQPQHF

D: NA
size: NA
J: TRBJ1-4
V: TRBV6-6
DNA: TGTGCCAGCAGACGCAGGGAAGGAAGTGAAAAACTGTTTTTT
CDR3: CASRRREGSEKLFF

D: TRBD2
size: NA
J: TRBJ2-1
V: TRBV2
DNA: TGTGCCAGCAGAGGACTAGCGGGAGCCGAGCAGTTCTTC
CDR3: CASRGLAGAEQFF

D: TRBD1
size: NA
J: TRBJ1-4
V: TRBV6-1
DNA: TGTGCCAGCAGTGAAGGGAGGACAGGGGGTGAAAAACTGTTTTTT
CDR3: CASSEGRTGGEKLFF

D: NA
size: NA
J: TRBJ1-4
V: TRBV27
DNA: TGTGCCAGCAGTGCCCCAGGGAGTCGGGCTAATGAAAAACTGTTTTTT
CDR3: CASSAPGSRANEKLFF

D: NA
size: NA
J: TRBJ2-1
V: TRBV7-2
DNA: TGTGCCAGCAGCTTAGACCGGGGTTCCTACAATGAGCAGTTCTTC
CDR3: CASSLDRGSYNEQFF

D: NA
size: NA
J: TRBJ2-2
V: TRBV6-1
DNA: TGTGCCAGCACTGAGAACGCCTACACCGGGGAGCTGTTTTTT
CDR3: CASTENAYTGELFF

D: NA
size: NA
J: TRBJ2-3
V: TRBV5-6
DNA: TGTGCCAGCAGCTTGGTGCAGGCCGCAGATACGCAGTATTTT
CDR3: CASSLVQAADTQYF

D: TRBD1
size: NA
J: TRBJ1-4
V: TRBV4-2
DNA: TGTGCCAGCAGCGACTTGACAGGGGTGGGTGAAAAACTGTTTTTT
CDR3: CASSDLTGVGEKLFF

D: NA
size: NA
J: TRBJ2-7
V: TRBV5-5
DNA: TGTGCCAGCAGCGAATCATTGGACGAGTACGAGCAGTACTTC
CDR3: CASSESLDEYEQYF

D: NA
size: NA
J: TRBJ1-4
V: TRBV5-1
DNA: TGCGCCAGCAGCTTGGGGGCAGTGGCCTCTGCAACTAATGAAAAACTGTTTTTT
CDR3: CASSLGAVASATNEKLFF

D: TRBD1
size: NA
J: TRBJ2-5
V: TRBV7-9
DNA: TGTGCCAGCAGCTTAGCGGTGGGACAGGGGGCTTCGGAGACCCAGTACTTC
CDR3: CASSLAVGQGASETQYF

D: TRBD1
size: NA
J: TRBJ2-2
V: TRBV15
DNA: TGTGCCACCAGCAGAGAGCGAACCTCGGGACAGGACCCCTCGAACACCGGGGAGCTGTTTTTT
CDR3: CATSRERTSGQDPSNTGELFF

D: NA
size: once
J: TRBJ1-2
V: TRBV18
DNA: TGTGCCAGCTCATCGTCGGGTGGGGACGGCTACACCTTC
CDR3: CASSSSGGDGYTF

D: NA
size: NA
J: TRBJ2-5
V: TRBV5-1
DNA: TGCGCCAGCAGCTCACAGGGATTACAAGAGACCCAGTACTTC
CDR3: CASSSQGLQETQYF

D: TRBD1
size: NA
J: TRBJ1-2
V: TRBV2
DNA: TGTGCCAGCAGTCACAGGGGGCGAAATGGCTACACCTTC
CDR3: CASSHRGRNGYTF

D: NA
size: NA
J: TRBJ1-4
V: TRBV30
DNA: TGTGCCTGGAACCGGGGAGGTACTGAAAAACTGTTTTTT
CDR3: CAWNRGGTEKLFF

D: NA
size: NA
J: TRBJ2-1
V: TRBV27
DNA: TGTGCCAGCAGTTTGTGGCAGGGGCACAATGAGCAGTTCTTC
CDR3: CASSLWQGHNEQFF

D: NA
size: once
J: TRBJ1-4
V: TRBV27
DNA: TGTGCCAGCAGTTTATCCGGGTTAGCTAATGAAAAACTGTTTTTT
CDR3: CASSLSGLANEKLFF

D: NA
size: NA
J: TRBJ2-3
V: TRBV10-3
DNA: TGTGCCATCAGTGAGTACGGACGCACAGATACGCAGTATTTT
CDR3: CAISEYGRTDTQYF

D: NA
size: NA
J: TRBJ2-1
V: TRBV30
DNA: TGTGCCTGCCGCGAGGGACCCTCCTACAATGAGCAGTTCTTC
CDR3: CACREGPSYNEQFF

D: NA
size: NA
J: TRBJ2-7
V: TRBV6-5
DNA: TGTGCCAGCAGTTACGGGCAGGGGGGACACTACGAGCAGTACTTC
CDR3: CASSYGQGGHYEQYF

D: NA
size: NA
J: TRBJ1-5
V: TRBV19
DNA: TGTGCCAGCAGAAACGGGGGGAAGAGGGATCAGCCCCAGCATTTT
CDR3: CASRNGGKRDQPQHF

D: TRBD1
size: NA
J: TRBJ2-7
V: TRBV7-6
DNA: TGTGCCAGCAGCTTATCGGCGACAGGGGGCCGCTACGAGCAGTACTTC
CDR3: CASSLSATGGRYEQYF

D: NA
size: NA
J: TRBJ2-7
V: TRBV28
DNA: TGTGCCAGCACAGGGGTTTACGAGCAGTACTTC
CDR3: CASTGVYEQYF

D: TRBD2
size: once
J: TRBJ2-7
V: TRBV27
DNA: TGTGCCAGCAGTTTGCAAGGGACTAGCGGTTACGAGCAGTACTTC
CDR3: CASSLQGTSGYEQYF

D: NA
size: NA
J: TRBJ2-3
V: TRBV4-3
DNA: TGCGCCAGCAGCCAAGAGGGGCCCCCGGATACGCAGTATTTT
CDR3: CASSQEGPPDTQYF

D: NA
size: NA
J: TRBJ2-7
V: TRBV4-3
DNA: TGCGCCAGCAGCCAAGGACAGGCCTACGAGCAGTACTTC
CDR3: CASSQGQAYEQYF

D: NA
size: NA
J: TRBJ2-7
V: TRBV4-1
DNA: TGCGCCAGCAGCAAGCGGGTGGACAGGTCCTACGAGCAGTACTTC
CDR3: CASSKRVDRSYEQYF

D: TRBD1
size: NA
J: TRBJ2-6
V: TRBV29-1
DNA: TGCAGCGTTGCTCGACAGGGGGCTGGACCCAACGTCCTGACTTTC
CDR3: CSVARQGAGPNVLTF

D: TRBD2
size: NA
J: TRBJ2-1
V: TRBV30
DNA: TGTGCCTGGAGTGTACCGGGAGGGCCTTGGAATGAGCAGTTCTTC
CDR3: CAWSVPGGPWNEQFF

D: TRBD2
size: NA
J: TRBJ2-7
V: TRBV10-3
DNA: TGTGCCTCTAGCGGATCCTACGAGCAGTACTTC
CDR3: CASSGSYEQYF

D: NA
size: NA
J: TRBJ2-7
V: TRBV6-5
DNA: TGTGCCAGCAGTTACGCCGGGCCAGCCTACGAGCAGTACTTC
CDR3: CASSYAGPAYEQYF

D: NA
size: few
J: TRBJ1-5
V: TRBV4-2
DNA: TGTGCCAGCAGCCAAGGAGCCAGGGACGGTCAGCCCCAGCATTTT
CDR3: CASSQGARDGQPQHF

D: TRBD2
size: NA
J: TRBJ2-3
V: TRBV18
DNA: TGTGCCAGCTCACCAGGACTAGGGAGCACAGATACGCAGTATTTT
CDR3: CASSPGLGSTDTQYF